Below are 22 T cell receptor beta chains sequenced from a single sample in a study of blood T cell repertoires in COVID-19. Data came from immunoSEQ multiplex PCR; TCRdb stores just in-frame clones and leaves some out. The profile shows some 300,000 clones, nearly 90% of them singletons. The sequenced sample was PBMCs or T cells enriched from blood (not recorded which). The receptors were sampled from a woman aged 18-35 years with acute COVID-19.

The chain couples TRBV9 to TRBJ2-5; 7 bases align to TRBD2. The CDR3 contains 13 residues. Germline V lookup: CDR1 SGDLS, CDR2 YYNGEE. Trimming cost V 8 bases and J 2 bases; bases outside gene matches: 6. The CDR3 bases are TGTGCCAGTGGGAGGGGAGGGCAAGAGACCCAGTACTTC. Translating it yields CASGRGGQETQYF.

This clone was observed a single time. The CDR3 sequence is CASTQAGGLNYGYTF. The CDR3 DNA sequence: TGTGCCAGCACTCAGGCAGGGGGCCTAAACTATGGCTACACCTTC. V and J are TRBV7-9 and TRBJ1-2; TRBD1 matches at 8 bases. V shed 7 bases, J shed 2 bases, and the junction held 9 bases outside the gene matches. Germline-derived CDR1 and CDR2 are SEHNR and FQNEAQ (reference sequence). The CDR3 is 15 residues long.

This clone was detected once. V usage is TRBV27 and J usage is TRBJ2-7, with 9 nucleotides matching TRBD1. The germline V gene has CDR1 MNHEY and CDR2 SMNVEV (reference sequence). This CDR3 has 18 amino acids. Unmatched junction bases numbered 15, after V lost 4 bases and J lost 2 bases. The CDR3 nucleotides read TGTGCCAGCAGTTCAGGACAGGGGCCCTATGCGAAGGCCTACGAGCAGTACTTC. It translates to CASSSGQGPYAKAYEQYF.

The chain combines TRBV28 with TRBJ1-6; TRBD1 is a possible D gene (6 bases). Trimming stripped 2 bases from V and 10 bases from J, with 15 bases between. The germline CDR1 and CDR2 sequences are MDHEN and SYDVKM. CDR3 length: 15 amino acids. CDR3 amino acids: CASSLVGHLGSPLHF. The CDR3 region has the DNA TGTGCCAGCAGTTTAGTGGGACACCTAGGGTCACCCCTCCACTTT.

The V call is TRBV6-5, the J call TRBJ1-4; 7 bases agree with TRBD1. V shed 6 bases, J shed 8 bases, and the junction held 9 bases outside the gene matches. The CDR3 loop spans 14 amino acids. The germline V gene has CDR1 MNHEY and CDR2 SVGAGI. The CDR3 sequence is CASSLDRVYEKLFF. CDR3 in DNA: TGTGCCAGCAGCTTAGACAGGGTTTACGAAAAACTGTTTTTT.

The chain has TRBV7-2 and TRBJ2-2, with D possibly matching TRBD2 (6 bases). Deletions cut 3 bases from V and 4 bases from J, with 12 bases between. The CDR3 has 15 amino acids. Germline V gene data show CDR1 as SGHTA and CDR2 as FQGNSA. CDR3 sequence (DNA): TGTGCCAGCAGCTTCCAGGGAGGCGGCACCGGGGAGCTGTTTTTT. This encodes CASSFQGGGTGELFF.

V is TRBV19 and J is TRBJ1-1; D is unresolved. CDR1 is LNHDA and CDR2 is SQIVND in the germline V gene (reference sequence). The V end was cut by 2 bases, the J end by 0 bases, with 10 bases between. The CDR3 is 15 amino acids. CDR3 nucleotides: TGTGCCAGTAGTATATCGGCAGGTCTGAACACTGAAGCTTTCTTT. This sequence encodes CASSISAGLNTEAFF.

The chain recombines TRBV6-5 with TRBJ1-1; 9 positions agree with TRBD1. CDR3 length: 15 residues. Trimming removed 8 bases from V and 5 bases from J; junction bases left unmatched: 12. CDR1 is MNHEY, CDR2 SVGAGI, per germline. CDR3 protein: CASGKRQGGWTEAFF. The DNA of the CDR3 is TGTGCCAGCGGCAAACGACAGGGGGGTTGGACTGAAGCTTTCTTT.

V and J are TRBV6-5 and TRBJ2-5; TRBD1 aligns across 7 bases. The V segment lost 9 bases and the J segment 2 bases; nucleotides outside the gene matches: 6. The germline V gene encodes CDR1 MNHEY and CDR2 SVGAGI. This CDR3 is built from 13 residues. CDR3 bases: TGTGCCAGGTCGGCAGGGGGTCAAGAGACCCAGTACTTC. It specifies CARSAGGQETQYF.

The gene calls are TRBV6-1 and TRBJ1-3, with D perhaps matching TRBD1 (6 bases). CDR3 length equals 16 residues. Germline V gene lookup returns CDR1 MNHNS and CDR2 SASEGT. Trimming left V 2 bases short and J 4 bases short, with 15 bases between. CDR3 coding DNA: TGTGCCAGCAGTGAACGGCGGGGGGCTGTCGGAAACACCATATATTTT. This translates into CASSERRGAVGNTIYF.

V gene TRBV5-4 combines with J gene TRBJ1-5, with D possibly TRBD1 on 6 matching bases. The ends were cut back, 7 bases at V and 2 bases at J, with 22 bases in the middle. The length of the CDR3 is 17 residues. Germline V gives CDR1 SGHNT, CDR2 YYREEE (reference sequence). CDR3 loop: CASAQVGGVFGNQPQHF. CDR3 nucleotides: TGTGCCAGCGCCCAGGTAGGGGGGGTCTTTGGCAATCAGCCCCAGCATTTT.

CDR3 DNA sequence: TGTGCCACCACAGGCGGGAGGGCTCCCACAGATACGCAGTATTTT. Translated: CATTGGRAPTDTQYF. This rearrangement joins TRBV24-1 to TRBJ2-3; 9 bases fit TRBD2. V trimming: 8 bases; J trimming: 2 bases; junction bases outside the gene matches: 7. The CDR3 spans 15 residues. The V gene's germline CDR1 is KGHDR and CDR2 SFDVKD.

This clone was picked up one time. The CDR3 spells CASSLEGAGEAFF. The CDR3 DNA is TGTGCCAGCAGCCTAGAGGGGGCCGGTGAAGCTTTCTTT. The chain links TRBV6-5 to TRBJ1-1; TRBD1 aligns across 7 bases. Per the germline V gene, CDR1 is MNHEY and CDR2 is SVGAGI. The junction had 8 bases not matched to a gene; V was cut back by 6 bases and J by 7 bases. The CDR3 length is 13 residues.

The chain couples TRBV7-9 to TRBJ2-2; D not certain. The V gene's germline CDR1 is SEHNR and CDR2 FQNEAQ (reference sequence). V was shortened by 4 bases and J by 6 bases, with 15 bases between the two germline ends. The CDR3 contains 15 residues. CDR3 DNA sequence: TGTGCCAGCAGCTCCCCGGGTGTTTTGGCCGGGGAGCTGTTTTTT. Protein: CASSSPGVLAGELFF.

The J gene is TRBJ2-7, the V gene TRBV19; 8 nucleotides agree with TRBD2. Trimming removed 4 bases from V and 2 bases from J; junction bases left unmatched: 4. Germline assignment: CDR1 LNHDA and CDR2 SQIVND (reference sequence). The CDR3 is 14 residues long. CDR3 in DNA: TGTGCCAGTAGTACGGGAGGGGTAGCCTACGAGCAGTACTTC. Its translation is CASSTGGVAYEQYF.

The chain couples TRBV5-5 to TRBJ2-2; 8 bases map to TRBD1. This CDR3 contains 15 residues. CDR1 is SGHKS and CDR2 is YYEKEE in the germline V gene (reference sequence). The V segment lost 3 bases and the J segment 5 bases; nucleotides outside the gene matches: 6. CDR3 bases: TGTGCCAGCAGCTACGGACAGGGATTAACCGGGGAGCTGTTTTTT. Its translation is CASSYGQGLTGELFF.

The chain combines TRBV10-3 with TRBJ1-5, with 7 bases that match TRBD1. Per the germline V gene, CDR1 is ENHRY and CDR2 is SYGVKD. The CDR3 loop spans 17 amino acids. V dropped 3 bases and J dropped 6; count of bases not matched to a gene: 14. CDR3 sequence (DNA): TGTGCCATCAGTGACCCTGACTCGACAGGGAAAATTCAGCCCCAGCATTTT. Its translation is CAISDPDSTGKIQPQHF.

The rearrangement joins TRBV9 to TRBJ1-1; 7 nucleotides align to TRBD1. Germline loops: CDR1 SGDLS, CDR2 YYNGEE. The V gene end was trimmed by 0 bases and the J gene end by 1 base; junction bases not matched to a gene: 3. The length of the CDR3 is 15 residues. CDR3 protein: CASSVAGTANTEAFF. The CDR3, as DNA: TGTGCCAGCAGCGTAGCCGGGACAGCGAACACTGAAGCTTTCTTT.

The chain couples TRBV3-1 (or the pseudogene TRBV3-2) to TRBJ2-3; 9 nucleotides align to TRBD2. Germline CDR1 LGHDT, CDR2 YNNKEL (reference sequence). This CDR3 contains 16 residues. V lost 4 bases, J lost 0 bases, and 5 bases stayed unmatched. CDR3 amino acids: CASSLGLAGSTDTQYF. The DNA of the CDR3 is TGTGCCAGCAGCCTAGGGCTAGCGGGGAGCACAGATACGCAGTATTTT.

V is TRBV6-6 and J is TRBJ1-1; 9 bases agree with TRBD1. The germline CDR1 and CDR2 sequences are MNHNY and SVGAGI (reference sequence). CDR3 length equals 18 residues. V was clipped by 5 bases and J by 0 bases; unmatched bases: 13. CDR3 protein: CASSLSITGGPLNTEAFF. For the CDR3, the DNA is TGTGCCAGCAGTCTTTCGATTACAGGGGGCCCCTTGAACACTGAAGCTTTCTTT.

This sequence joins TRBV28 and TRBJ1-1; D gene unclear. This CDR3 has 13 amino acids. V was trimmed by 4 bases and J by 0 bases, leaving 6 bases between them. The germline V gene encodes CDR1 MDHEN and CDR2 SYDVKM. CDR3 sequence reads: CASSSQMNTEAFF. Written as DNA, the CDR3 is TGTGCCAGCAGTTCCCAAATGAACACTGAAGCTTTCTTT.

The chain recombines TRBV5-6 with TRBJ2-7; 7 nucleotides match TRBD1. The CDR3 contains 14 residues. In germline, CDR1 is SGHDT, CDR2 YYEEEE. After removal of 3 bases from V and 5 bases from J, the junction contained 8 bases not matched to a gene. The DNA of the CDR3 is TGTGCCAGCAGCTACCGACAGGGAAACAACGAGCAGTACTTC. It encodes CASSYRQGNNEQYF.